This record covers a single TCR beta chain. The antigen is undetermined. V lost 1 base and J lost 4; bases outside the gene matches: 6. Germline V lookup: CDR1 SGHVS, CDR2 FNYEAQ. The CDR3 is made up of 17 amino acids. This specimen comes from a study of cytomegalovirus exposure and HLA in healthy donors. Study results and caveats: Published work reported that the classifier diagnosed cytomegalovirus status with high specificity and sensitivity. The study designated 150 or so TCR beta chains cytomegalovirus-associated.

The donors were part of the validation cohort of 120 or so subjects. That cohort was separate from the first cohort, which comprised under 750 subjects. The repertoire was sequenced with immunoSEQ multiplex PCR; TCRdb's copy has only in-frame clones and lacks some. The table has around 140,000 clones, approximately 94% seen once. The sequence was collected from a man aged 18 to 29 in good health and CMV-seropositive. The specimen sequenced was PBMCs. The chain recombines TRBV7-6 with TRBJ2-2, with 10 bases identical to TRBD2. The DNA of the CDR3 is TGTGCCAGCAGCTTAGAGGCTAGCGGGAGTGGCACCGGGGAGCTGTTTTTT. Protein product: CASSLEASGSGTGELFF.